Detailed here is one T cell receptor beta chain. Its target is not known. The J segment lost 2 bases and the V segment lost 3 bases, leaving 6 bases of the junction unmatched. CDR1 is MDHEN and CDR2 is SYDVKM in the germline V gene. The CDR3 sequence is 16 residues long. These data originate in a study of T cells after posttransplantation cyclophosphamide. Study-level findings and limits: Recipient CMV seropositivity and CMV reactivation strongly tracked TRB clonality. Donor CD8+ memory clones often dominated recipient blood repertoires at later times.

Treatment was busulfan-fludarabine conditioning, a marrow graft, and cyclophosphamide on days +3 and +4. Method: immunoSEQ multiplex PCR; TCRdb's copy keeps in-frame clones and lacks some. Of roughly 4,100 clones in the sample, under 85% are singletons; the top ten hold 5.5% to 7%. This receptor was obtained from a male patient between 25 and 39 years old who received an allogeneic stem cell transplant from a related donor, was CMV-positive, and had no GVHD. Some T cells may be transferred from the graft donor. The sequences come from CD4+ T cells sorted from blood, collected around 33 weeks after a stem cell transplant with posttransplant cyclophosphamide. The chain is built from TRBV28 and TRBJ2-1; 8 nucleotides match TRBD1. The CDR3 region has the DNA TGTGCCAGCAGTTTGGGCAGGGGGCGCGCCTACAATGAGCAGTTCTTC. The encoded protein is CASSLGRGRAYNEQFF.